This T cell receptor (beta chain) was sequenced during a study of T cells in Graves' hyperthyroidism and ophthalmopathy (dated by TCRdb to about 2019). Looking at the study overall: To identify distinguishing TCR V-J signatures, a discovery cohort of around 98 patients was used, comprising fewer than 45 with Graves' ophthalmopathy and under 60 with stable Graves' hyperthyroidism. Once sampling was done, hyperthyroidism patients were given methimazole at a starting dose of 30 mg daily, whereas ophthalmopathy patients were given high-dose intravenous methylprednisolone. In addition, the study compared T-cell repertoires in thyroid tissue and in blood from five or six Graves' hyperthyroidism patients. The paper describes TCR Vbeta CDR3 sequencing of fewer than 150 peripheral blood samples, made up of about 41 ophthalmopathy patients, more than 70 hyperthyroidism patients and 17 progressor patients. The 75 to 100 discovery patients were randomly split 7:3 into training and test sets. Prospective prediction of ophthalmopathy was tested in an independent validation cohort consisting of some 19 hyperthyroidism patients and approximately 16 patients who later progressed to ophthalmopathy.

The TCR beta CDR3 regions were amplified from the RNA transcripts. The first round of RT-PCR for the TCR CDR3 was performed with the HTBI primer set and the Qiagen OneStep RT-PCR kit. The libraries were constructed in a second round of multiplex PCR and then size-selected and purified. Libraries were sequenced paired-end with 100 bp reads on an Illumina HiSeq2000. In the authors' own workflow: SOAPnuke was used to process the raw data, with reads discarded if the reads contained adapters or uncalled bases, had a mean Phred below 15, or lacked an exact constant-primer or identifier match. COPE v1.2.5 was used to merge high-quality paired reads, and clonotypes were defined as unique nucleotide sequences. MiTCR v1.1 was used to align clonotypes to the IMGT TRBV, TRBD and TRBJ reference segments. Only V-J combinations with frequency above 0.0001, covering 99% to 99.2% of repertoires, were analysed. A TCS score was defined as the ratio of F50 (clonal expansion) to E x V (chaos), with BLOSUM62-based TCRdist applied between CDR3 peptides within each V-J. Welch's t-statistics and random forest reduced fewer than 550 V-J features to roughly 13, which were used in a naive Bayes classifier (R e1071). Thyroid-blood repertoire similarity was quantified with the Morisita-Horn index. TCRdb's own reprocessing of the public reads used fastp at Q25 and MiXCR and kept productive beta chains. CDR3 protein duplicates are merged, each entry listing the most common genes and DNA. The V and J calls reflect TCRdb's pipeline rather than the authors' work. This sample gives about 570,000 distinct CDR3 sequences in total; 40% to 55% of them show up just once. The ten largest clones represent around 20% of the sample.

The paper as a whole reports these results and caveats: During validation, the model predicted progression to ophthalmopathy a median of approximately 7 months ahead of onset, with approximately 71% sensitivity and 72.22% specificity. No statistical method was used to fix the sample size in advance, and group allocation was not hidden from the investigators. Ophthalmopathy was separated from stable hyperthyroidism by a 13 V-J signature model, with 85% to 90% sensitivity and approximately 81% specificity obtained in cross-validation and 80%/75% obtained in testing. Most expanded thyroid clonotypes (frequency above 0.001) were also detected in blood, a finding suggesting that blood repertoires may reflect thyroid immune responses.

Sequences SEHNR (CDR1) and FQNEAQ (CDR2) are obtained from the germline V gene (reference sequence). CDR3 length: 15 amino acids, cysteine to phenylalanine. Only the CDR3 portion is preserved as DNA: 45 bases, with reading frame beginning at the first base. This clonotype has only a few counts. What antigen it recognizes has not been identified. A junction boundary mismatches the germline segment, possibly from a read error. Any patient with an uncontrolled infection, another autoimmune disease, pregnancy or lactation was excluded. Clinical symptoms, serum thyroxine and TRAb, thyroid ultrasound, and orbital computed tomography formed the basis for the diagnoses. Total RNA was extracted using Trizol reagent, and RNA quality was assessed on an Agilent 2100 Bioanalyzer.

The chain joins TRBV7-9 to TRBJ2-7; the D gene could be either TRBD1 or TRBD2, each agreeing at 5 bases. This receptor was identified in an adult woman with Graves' disease, either hyperthyroidism or ophthalmopathy (not recorded which). Sample: peripheral blood or thyroid tissue (not recorded which). The CDR3 corresponds to CASSQGTASSYEQYF. The DNA reads TGCGCCAGCAGCCAAGGGACCGCGAGCTCCTACGAGCAGTACTTC.